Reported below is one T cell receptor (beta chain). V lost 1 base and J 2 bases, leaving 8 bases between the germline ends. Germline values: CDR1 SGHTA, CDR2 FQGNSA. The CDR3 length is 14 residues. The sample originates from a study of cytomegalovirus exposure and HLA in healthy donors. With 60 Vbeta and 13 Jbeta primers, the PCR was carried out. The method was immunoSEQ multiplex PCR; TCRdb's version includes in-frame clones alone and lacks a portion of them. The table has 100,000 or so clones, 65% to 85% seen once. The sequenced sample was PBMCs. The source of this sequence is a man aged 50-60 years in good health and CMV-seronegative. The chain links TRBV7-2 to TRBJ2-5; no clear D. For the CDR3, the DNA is TGTGCCAGCAGCTTAGAACGCCAGCAAGAGACCCAGTACTTC. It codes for CASSLERQQETQYF.